This T cell receptor beta chain stems from a study of regulatory T cells in long-lasting Graves disease. The study, taken as a whole, reports: Only a small sample size was used, which may have cut accuracy.

Libraries of TCR beta came from iRepertoire HTBI primers plus Arm-PCR of CDR3 regions. TCRdb used MiXCR to reprocess the multiplex PCR reads, holding one entry per CDR3 protein. This table has hundreds of thousands of distinct CDR3 sequences, about 13% appearing once. The time point: newly diagnosed GD, antithyroid drugs for less than 3 months. Researchers made the TCR library from RNA that was extracted from PBMCs. Graves' disease diagnosis used American Thyroid Association guidelines. The CDR3 spans 14 residues. V was clipped by 5 bases and J by 4 bases; unmatched bases: 7. Germline CDR1 reads DFQATT; CDR2 reads SNEGSKA (reference sequence). At least ten counts were recorded for this clonotype. What it recognizes is unknown. These data were likewise used in another study, on T cells in Graves' hyperthyroidism and ophthalmopathy. In that study: With a median lead of about six months before onset, the model predicted ophthalmopathy.

This chain connects TRBV20-1 to TRBJ2-7; 11 bases agree with TRBD1. The sample was peripheral blood mononuclear cells (PBMCs), taken at new diagnosis, from a patient treated with antithyroid drugs. This receptor was obtained from a young man with Graves disease. The CDR3 reads CSARSGTGGYEQYF. DNA of the CDR3: TGCAGTGCTCGCTCCGGGACAGGGGGATACGAGCAGTACTTC.